Included here is one T cell receptor beta chain sequence, with context. The data derive from a study of blood T cell repertoires in COVID-19. About the study: Samples came from the United States, Italy and Spain, spanning acute and convalescent COVID-19. The analysed material was cDNA or gDNA that came from T cells, B-cell-depleted T cells, or PBMCs.

As handled by the study authors: By means of reference gene primer amplification, nucleated cell counts were estimated. Clones were sequenced by immunoSEQ multiplex PCR, and TCRdb holds only the in-frame ones, with some missing. For V, J and clone size, that table is used; D and trimming come from the DNA. The data contain 130,000 to 150,000 clones, 80% to 90% of them singletons. This CDR3 has 15 amino acids. Germline V gives CDR1 MDHEN, CDR2 SYDVKM. With V trimmed by 4 bases and J by 4 bases, 7 bases remained unmatched. V is TRBV28 and J is TRBJ1-3; 7 bases line up with TRBD1. The receptor was derived from a man aged 60 to 75 with active or convalescent COVID-19. The sequencing sample was made of peripheral blood. The CDR3 bases are TGTGCCAGCAGTTCAACAGGGGTCTCGGGAAACACCATATATTTT. Protein: CASSSTGVSGNTIYF. Combining the CDR3 with reference TRBV28 and TRBJ1-3 gives the whole variable domain DVKVTQSSRYLVKRTGEKVFLECVQDMDHENMFWYRQDPGLGLRLIYFSYDVKMKEKGDIPEGYSVSREKKERFSLILESASTNQTSMYLCASSSTGVSGNTIYFGEGSWLTVV.